This passage covers 24 T cell receptor beta chains from one sample sequenced in a study of blood T cell repertoires in COVID-19. Assay: immunoSEQ multiplex PCR; the TCRdb copy retains only in-frame clones and omits some. The sample contains about 240,000 clones, approximately 82% of which appear only once. Material for sequencing was peripheral blood. The receptors were sampled from a woman aged 18-35 years with acute or convalescent COVID-19.

The J gene is TRBJ1-4, the V gene TRBV25-1; no clear D gene. The V and J ends lost 4 bases and 10 bases respectively, with 19 bases between them. The CDR3 covers 15 residues. Looked up from germline, CDR1 is MGHDK and CDR2 is SYGVNS. In DNA form, the CDR3 reads TGTGCCAGCAGTGGTGGGGTCTCTCTGGGAGGAAAACTGTTTTTT. Translating it yields CASSGGVSLGGKLFF.

V is TRBV6-2 or TRBV6-3 and J is TRBJ2-7; D not certain. CDR3 length: 11 amino acids. Trimming left V 3 bases short and J 2 bases short, with 2 bases between. Germline V CDR1 and CDR2: MNHEY, SVGEGT. The CDR3 DNA sequence: TGTGCCAGCAGTTATACCTACGAGCAGTACTTC. This codes for CASSYTYEQYF.

The CDR3 sequence: CASSPWGASGSADTQYF. The DNA for the CDR3 is TGTGCCAGCAGCCCCTGGGGGGCTAGCGGGAGTGCAGATACGCAGTATTTT. V and J are TRBV3-1 (or the pseudogene TRBV3-2) and TRBJ2-3; 10 bases fit TRBD2. Germline values: CDR1 LGHDT, CDR2 YNNKEL (reference sequence). The CDR3 extends over 17 amino acids. J gave up 4 bases and V 4 bases, and 11 bases lay outside the gene matches.

V usage is TRBV6-6 and J usage is TRBJ1-5, with D unclear. Germline V gene sequence: CDR1 MNHNY, CDR2 SVGAGI (reference sequence). The CDR3 is made up of 15 amino acids. V lost 0 bases and J 6 bases, leaving 12 bases between the germline ends. The CDR3 DNA sequence: TGTGCCAGCAGTTACTCGAGCGGGATCGGTCAGCCCCAGCATTTT. Translated: CASSYSSGIGQPQHF.

CDR3 in DNA: TGTGCCAGCAGTGATCAAGGGGGCGGGAACTATGGCTACACCTTC. This encodes CASSDQGGGNYGYTF. V and J are TRBV25-1 and TRBJ1-2, with 7 bases that match TRBD1. Germline assignment: CDR1 MGHDK and CDR2 SYGVNS. The CDR3 has 15 amino acids. V lost 3 bases, J lost 2 bases, and 6 bases stayed unmatched.

This chain links TRBV19 with TRBJ2-1; 7 positions match TRBD2. Germline V CDR1 and CDR2: LNHDA, SQIVND (reference sequence). Trimming took 3 bases from V and 3 from J; bases not matched to a gene: 5. The CDR3 has 15 amino acids. CDR3 loop: CASSMASGIYNEQFF. The CDR3 DNA reads as TGTGCCAGTAGTATGGCTAGCGGAATCTACAATGAGCAGTTCTTC.

The chain employs TRBV10-1 and TRBJ2-1; TRBD2 matches at 16 bases. Trimming removed 3 bases from V and 9 bases from J; junction bases left unmatched: 14. The CDR3 runs to 19 residues. Germline CDR1 WNHNN, CDR2 SYGVQD (reference sequence). CDR3 coding DNA: TGCGCCAGCAGTGACCCCGGGACTAGCGGGAGGGCCGGGTCTCTTGAGCAGTTCTTC. Translating it yields CASSDPGTSGRAGSLEQFF.

The J gene is TRBJ2-2, the V gene TRBV6-5; 11 nucleotides match TRBD2. Germline CDR1 reads MNHEY; CDR2 reads SVGAGI. The ends lost 4 bases at V and 6 bases at J; junction bases unmatched: 4. CDR3 length equals 15 residues. The DNA for the CDR3 is TGTGCCAGCAGTTCACTAGCGGGAGCGCCCGGGGAGCTGTTTTTT. Protein: CASSSLAGAPGELFF.

This clone was observed a few times. The chain is built from TRBV27 and TRBJ1-1; the D gene is possibly TRBD1 (5 bases). CDR3 length: 13 amino acids. Germline-derived CDR1 and CDR2 are MNHEY and SMNVEV (reference sequence). V was shortened by 8 bases and J by 5 bases, with 15 bases between the two germline ends. The CDR3 DNA is TGTGCCAGCCACACTCGGCCAGGGACTGAAGCTTTCTTT. Translating it yields CASHTRPGTEAFF.

The rearrangement joins TRBV12-3 or TRBV12-4 to TRBJ1-1, with no clear D. The germline V and J ends were trimmed by 6 bases and 4 bases, with 12 bases remaining between them. The CDR3 covers 13 residues. The CDR3 DNA reads as TGTGCCAGCAGCCACGGGGAGTCCACTGAAGCTTTCTTT. Protein product: CASSHGESTEAFF.

The genes are TRBV6-2 or TRBV6-3 and TRBJ2-6, with D uncertain. The ends were cut back, 4 bases at V and 0 bases at J, with 7 bases in the middle. From germline, CDR1 is MNHEY and CDR2 SVGEGT. This CDR3 spans 15 amino acids. The CDR3 DNA sequence: TGTGCCAGCAGTTTTTACTACTCTGGGGCCAACGTCCTGACTTTC. Translating gives CASSFYYSGANVLTF.

V is TRBV19 and J is TRBJ2-1; 12 bases match TRBD2. The CDR3 consists of 15 residues. The ends lost 4 bases at V and 4 bases at J; junction bases unmatched: 2. Germline V gene data show CDR1 as LNHDA and CDR2 as SQIVND (reference sequence). CDR3 coding DNA: TGTGCCAGTAGTAGAGGACTAGCGGGATACAATGAGCAGTTCTTC. It yields the protein CASSRGLAGYNEQFF.

This clone was counted a single time. The chain joins TRBV5-4 to TRBJ2-2, with D possibly matching TRBD2 (6 bases). The CDR3 covers 16 residues. The germline gives CDR1 SGHNT, CDR2 YYREEE (reference sequence). V gave up 3 bases and J gave up 4 bases, with 16 bases separating them. In nucleotides, the CDR3 is TGTGCCAGCAGCTCCCCCGGGGGAGTAGGCACCGGGGAGCTGTTTTTT. The encoded protein is CASSSPGGVGTGELFF.

The V gene is TRBV5-1, the J gene TRBJ2-7; a possible D gene is TRBD2 (5 bases). V lost 4 bases and J lost 0, with 8 bases in between. Germline loops: CDR1 SGHRS, CDR2 YFSETQ. The CDR3 is 13 residues long. CDR3 sequence: CASSPADSYEQYF. DNA for the CDR3: TGCGCCAGCAGCCCAGCGGACTCCTACGAGCAGTACTTC.

The chain recombines TRBV5-6 with TRBJ1-5, with 12 bases lining up with TRBD1. This CDR3 contains 18 residues. Germline V gives CDR1 SGHDT, CDR2 YYEEEE. The J segment lost 6 bases and the V segment lost 4 bases, leaving 14 bases of the junction unmatched. CDR3 protein: CASSATSGTGGWGQPQHF. The DNA for the CDR3 is TGTGCCAGCAGCGCAACTTCCGGGACAGGGGGCTGGGGTCAGCCCCAGCATTTT.

V usage is TRBV28 and J usage is TRBJ1-1; 7 positions match TRBD1. CDR1 and CDR2 (germline): MDHEN, SYDVKM. V dropped 5 bases and J dropped 7; count of bases not matched to a gene: 4. The CDR3 consists of 12 residues. In DNA, the CDR3 is TGTGCCAGCAGTACCGGGACAGTTGAAGCTTTCTTT. The encoded protein is CASSTGTVEAFF. Complete variable domain (other parts from reference TRBV28 and TRBJ1-1): DVKVTQSSRYLVKRTGEKVFLECVQDMDHENMFWYRQDPGLGLRLIYFSYDVKMKEKGDIPEGYSVSREKKERFSLILESASTNQTSMYLCASSTGTVEAFFGQGTRLTVV.

CDR3 in amino acids: CASSEGGALHTQYF. DNA for the CDR3: TGCGCCAGCAGTGAGGGGGGGGCCCTCCATACGCAGTATTTT. The chain combines TRBV10-1 with TRBJ2-3; perhaps TRBD2 as D (7 bases). From germline, CDR1 is WNHNN and CDR2 SYGVQD (reference sequence). Trimming took off 2 bases at V and 7 bases at J, with 13 bases between the two ends. This CDR3 is built from 14 residues.

CDR3 bases: TGTGCCAGCAGTTTACGACCTGACAGGGACGAGCAGTACTTC. Encoded protein: CASSLRPDRDEQYF. The chain combines TRBV28 with TRBJ2-7; TRBD1 agrees at 7 bases. The CDR3 loop spans 14 amino acids. In germline, CDR1 is MDHEN, CDR2 SYDVKM. V trimming: 2 bases; J trimming: 5 bases; junction bases outside the gene matches: 6.

In its sample, this clone was seen once. V is TRBV28 and J is TRBJ1-2; TRBD1 matches 10 bases. The CDR3 totals 15 residues. V shed 7 bases and J 7 bases; nucleotides not matched to a gene: 12. Germline loops: CDR1 MDHEN, CDR2 SYDVKM. The CDR3 here is CASIQRRGQGFGYTF. The CDR3, as DNA: TGTGCCAGCATTCAAAGGCGGGGACAGGGGTTTGGCTACACCTTC.

V usage is TRBV7-3 and J usage is TRBJ2-2; a possible D gene is TRBD2 (6 bases). V shed 5 bases and J shed 5 bases, with 15 bases lying between them. Germline CDR1 SGHTA, CDR2 FQGTGA. The CDR3 spans 15 residues. The DNA of the CDR3 is TGTGCCAGCAGCCACGGGACTCTAGGGACCGGGGAGCTGTTTTTT. Translated: CASSHGTLGTGELFF.

This chain links TRBV3-1 (or the pseudogene TRBV3-2) with TRBJ1-6; 8 bases match TRBD1. CDR1 and CDR2 (germline): LGHDT, YNNKEL (reference sequence). The CDR3 totals 14 residues. With V trimmed by 3 bases and J by 10 bases, 5 bases remained unmatched. CDR3 residues: CASSHQGAGSPLHF. CDR3 coding DNA: TGTGCCAGCAGCCACCAGGGGGCGGGGTCACCCCTCCACTTT.

This clone was picked up one time. The chain uses TRBV10-3 and TRBJ1-5; D unresolved. CDR1 ENHRY and CDR2 SYGVKD come from the germline V gene. The CDR3 covers 17 residues. V was trimmed by 3 bases and J by 0 bases, leaving 15 bases between them. CDR3 sequence (DNA): TGTGCCATCAGTGATGGGTTTGTGCGGAGTAGCAATCAGCCCCAGCATTTT. This translates into CAISDGFVRSSNQPQHF.

This chain uses TRBV7-2 with TRBJ1-1, with a possible D match to TRBD1 (6 bases). Trimming removed 4 bases from V and 1 base from J, with 7 bases in between. Germline V gene sequence: CDR1 SGHTA, CDR2 FQGNSA. CDR3 length: 13 residues. The CDR3 reads CASSWGRNTEAFF. CDR3 DNA sequence: TGTGCCAGCAGCTGGGGGCGGAACACTGAAGCTTTCTTT.

The genes are TRBV27 and TRBJ1-3, with 8 bases aligning to TRBD1. Unmatched junction bases numbered 10, after V lost 3 bases and J lost 0 bases. The germline V gene encodes CDR1 MNHEY and CDR2 SMNVEV (reference sequence). The CDR3 runs 18 residues. CDR3 in amino acids: CASSFSHRGISSGNTIYF. The DNA of the CDR3 is TGTGCCAGCAGTTTCTCGCACAGGGGGATCTCCTCTGGAAACACCATATATTTT.